This T cell receptor beta chain was identified during a study of blood T cell repertoires in COVID-19. As for the study in general: COVID-19 samples, acute and convalescent, were from the United States, Italy and Spain. PBMCs, B-cell-depleted T cells, or T cells were the source of the cDNA or gDNA that made up the material.

This CDR3 is built from 17 residues. V lost 0 bases to trimming and J lost 4 bases; unmatched junction nucleotides: 5. CDR1 is SGDLS and CDR2 is YYNGEE in the germline V gene. Original methodology: Amplified reference gene primers provided the basis for estimating nucleated cell counts. Clones were sequenced by immunoSEQ multiplex PCR, and TCRdb holds only the in-frame ones, with some missing. V, J and clone size were drawn from that table, and D and trimming were deduced from the DNA. In the table there are tens of thousands of clones, 70% to 85% of which are singletons. This chain connects TRBV9 to TRBJ2-2, with TRBD2 identical over 11 bases. Sequenced sample: peripheral blood. This clonotype was obtained from a man aged 80 or over with acute or convalescent COVID-19. CDR3 amino acids: CASSVGASGGFTGELFF. In DNA, the CDR3 is TGTGCCAGCAGCGTAGGAGCTAGCGGGGGGTTCACCGGGGAGCTGTTTTTT.